What follows are 9 T cell receptor beta chains derived from one specimen sequenced in a study of sequential checkpoint blockade in melanoma. Treatment meaning: randomized to nivolumab then ipilimumab (arm A) or the reverse (arm B). The method was immunoSEQ multiplex PCR; TCRdb's version includes in-frame clones alone and lacks a portion of them. The sample has around 30,000 clones; 65% to 90% are singletons. This specimen consisted of CD8+ T cells sorted from blood (inferred from file names), obtained from a patient given nivolumab and ipilimumab in sequence. These receptors all stem from a human donor with melanoma.

The chain has TRBV5-1 and TRBJ2-4; tentative D call: TRBD2 (6 bases). Per the germline V gene, CDR1 is SGHRS and CDR2 is YFSETQ. The CDR3 contains 16 residues. Trimming stripped 2 bases from V and 16 bases from J, with 28 bases between. CDR3: CASSFESTGEIVRTYF. The CDR3 nucleotides are TGCGCCAGCAGCTTTGAAAGCACGGGGGAGATAGTTAGAACTTACTTC.

V usage is TRBV19 and J usage is TRBJ1-1, with D possibly being TRBD1 (5 bases). Germline lookup yields CDR1 LNHDA and CDR2 SQIVND (reference sequence). Trimming removed 6 bases at V and 0 bases at J, with 14 bases between. The CDR3 runs to 15 residues. Written as DNA, the CDR3 is TGTGCCAGTAGCCCCAGGGAGGTAGTGAACACTGAAGCTTTCTTT. It translates to CASSPREVVNTEAFF.

This clone was recorded a few times. The chain links TRBV5-2 to TRBJ1-2; TRBD1 reflects the table's D call only, with no check against the DNA. TRBV5-2 is a recognized pseudogene. The CDR3 sequence is 18 residues long. CDR3 coding DNA: TGTGCCAGCAGCCTAGGACAGGGCCTAAGTAGCCTTACATATGGCTACACCTTC. Its protein is CASSLGQGLSSLTYGYTF.

The chain couples TRBV15 to TRBJ1-4, with 7 bases fitting TRBD1. Germline CDR1 LNHNV, CDR2 YYDKDF (reference sequence). This CDR3 has 16 residues. V was clipped by 3 bases and J by 4 bases; unmatched bases: 8. CDR3 loop: CATSSWFRDSNEKLFF. The CDR3 nucleotides read TGTGCCACCAGCAGCTGGTTCCGGGACAGTAATGAAAAACTGTTTTTT.

V and J are TRBV13 and TRBJ2-7, with a possible D match to TRBD2 (5 bases). CDR1 is PRHDT, CDR2 FYEKMQ, per germline (reference sequence). Trimming removed 8 bases from V and 3 bases from J, with 20 bases in between. The CDR3 sequence is 15 residues long. The DNA for the CDR3 is TGTGCCAGCTCCGAACGAGCGGCTAGCCGCTACGAGCAGTACTTC. Translating gives CASSERAASRYEQYF.

This rearrangement joins TRBV27 to TRBJ2-7; D gene uncertain. With 1 base removed from V and 6 bases from J, the gap between germline ends came to 4 bases. The CDR3 is made up of 11 amino acids. The germline CDR1 and CDR2 sequences are MNHEY and SMNVEV (reference sequence). This CDR3 reads CASSLFLEQYF. In DNA form, the CDR3 reads TGTGCCAGCAGTTTATTTCTCGAGCAGTACTTC.

CDR3 amino acids: CASSQVREYNEQYF. In DNA, the CDR3 is TGCGCCAGCAGCCAAGTGCGGGAGTACAACGAGCAGTACTTC. The chain uses TRBV4-1 and TRBJ2-7; 7 bases line up with TRBD2. The CDR3 contains 14 residues. Trimming removed 1 base from V and 5 bases from J; junction bases left unmatched: 5. Per germline, CDR1 MGHRA and CDR2 YSYEKL.

The V gene is TRBV28, the J gene TRBJ2-6, with TRBD2 matching over 8 bases. Germline CDR1 MDHEN, CDR2 SYDVKM. This CDR3 is 13 amino acids long. V lost 6 bases to trimming and J lost 9 bases; unmatched junction nucleotides: 4. This chain's CDR3 is CASRPGLDNVLTF. The CDR3 region has the DNA TGTGCCAGCAGGCCGGGACTAGACAACGTCCTGACTTTC.

The genes are TRBV9 and TRBJ2-7; 7 positions agree with TRBD2. This CDR3 contains 12 residues. CDR1 and CDR2 (germline): SGDLS, YYNGEE. J was trimmed by 7 bases and V by 4 bases; bases with no gene match: 5. The CDR3 loop is CASSRGGGEQYF. The CDR3 region has the DNA TGTGCCAGCAGCCGTGGCGGGGGTGAGCAGTACTTC. The variable domain in full, completed from reference TRBV9 and TRBJ2-7, reads DSGVTQTPKHLITATGQRVTLRCSPRSGDLSVYWYQQSLDQGLQFLIQYYNGEERAKGNILERFSAQQFPDLHSELNLSSLELGDSALYFCASSRGGGEQYFGPGTRLTVT.